This T cell receptor beta chain was identified in a study of control samples from healthy donors and cancer patients. Clones were read by immunoSEQ multiplex PCR, and TCRdb kept only the in-frame ones, dropping some. This table holds 150,000 or so clones, over 85% found once. V gave up 5 bases and J gave up 5 bases; unmatched junction bases: 16. Germline loops: CDR1 SEHNR, CDR2 FQNEAQ (reference sequence). This CDR3 comprises 17 residues. Sequences were obtained from blood. This receptor was obtained from a young man in good health. The chain employs TRBV7-9 and TRBJ2-7; 9 bases align to TRBD1. The CDR3 nucleotides read TGTGCCAGCAGCCGCCGATCCGGGACAGGGATAAAGAACGAGCAGTACTTC. Translation: CASSRRSGTGIKNEQYF.